Sequencing of this T cell receptor (beta chain) was carried out in a study of shared clonotypes between healthy human individuals. TCRdb keeps only in-frame clones here, not all; method: immunoSEQ multiplex PCR. The sample records 1,500,000 or so clones, roughly 96% being singletons. CDR1 is LNHDA, CDR2 SQIVND, per germline (reference sequence). The J segment lost 1 base and the V segment lost 6 bases, leaving 7 bases of the junction unmatched. The CDR3 is made up of 16 amino acids. The gene calls are TRBV19 and TRBJ1-5; 9 bases align to TRBD1. Sequenced: naive CD4+ T cells sorted from blood. Indicated subset: CD45RA+ positively selected. This receptor was taken from a man aged 25-45 years in good health. CDR3 DNA sequence: TGTGCCAGTAGAACCCTAGACAGGGGGAGCAATCAGCCCCAGCATTTT. Amino acid sequence: CASRTLDRGSNQPQHF. Supplemented by reference TRBV19 and TRBJ1-5, the full variable domain reads DGGITQSPKYLFRKEGQNVTLSCEQNLNHDAMYWYRQDPGQGLRLIYYSQIVNDFQKGDIAEGYSVSREKKESFPLTVTSAQKNPTAFYLCASRTLDRGSNQPQHFGDGTRLSIL.